The 23 T cell receptor beta chains below all came from one sample that was sequenced in a study of T cells in Graves' hyperthyroidism and ophthalmopathy. Amplification of TCR beta CDR3 regions was performed using RNA transcripts as template. First-round RT-PCR of the TCR CDR3 relied on the HTBI primer set. Using its own MiXCR run on the multiplex PCR reads, TCRdb lists one record per CDR3 protein. Among about 610,000 distinct CDR3 sequences listed, 15% to 20% were seen once. Sample: blood. Receptors originate from a middle-aged woman with Graves' ophthalmopathy.

This clonotype was counted only a few times. In DNA form, the CDR3 reads TGTGCCAGCACCCCGACGGGGGGAAGCGGGGAGCTGTTTTTT. Translating it yields CASTPTGGSGELFF. This sequence joins TRBV11-2 and TRBJ2-2; 7 nucleotides line up with TRBD2. After removal of 7 bases from V and 7 bases from J, the junction contained 9 bases not matched to a gene. The V gene's germline CDR1 is SGHAT and CDR2 FQNNGV. CDR3 length: 14 residues.

The J gene is TRBJ2-2, the V gene TRBV28; D is uncertain. V lost 3 bases and J lost 4, with 12 bases in between. The CDR3 contains 15 residues. Germline V gene lookup returns CDR1 MDHEN and CDR2 SYDVKM. The CDR3 region is CASSLYRVTTGELFF. Here the CDR3 DNA reads TGTGCCAGCAGTTTGTATCGGGTAACCACCGGGGAGCTGTTTTTT.

This clonotype was detected only a few times. V usage is TRBV2 and J usage is TRBJ1-6, with D perhaps TRBD1 (6 bases). The V end lost 3 bases, the J end lost 0 bases, and 18 bases lay between the germline ends. The CDR3 consists of 19 residues. In germline, CDR1 is SNHLY, CDR2 FYNNEI. The CDR3 nucleotides read TGTGCCAGCAGTGATGTGAGGGTTGGACAGAGCTCCTATAATTCACCCCTCCACTTT. This sequence encodes CASSDVRVGQSSYNSPLHF. Using reference TRBV2 and TRBJ1-6 for the parts outside the CDR3, the full variable domain is EPEVTQTPSHQVTQMGQEVILRCVPISNHLYFYWYRQILGQKVEFLVSFYNNEISEKSEIFDDQFSVERPDGSNFTLKIRSTKLEDSAMYFCASSDVRVGQSSYNSPLHFGNGTRLTVT.

V gene TRBV30 combines with J gene TRBJ1-6; a weak D match, TRBD1 (5 bases). V was cut by 1 base and J by 8 bases, with 12 bases left in between. This CDR3 contains 14 residues. The germline CDR1 and CDR2 sequences are GTSNPN and SVGIG (reference sequence). This CDR3 is CAWSGGGGYSPLHF. In DNA form, the CDR3 reads TGTGCCTGGAGTGGTGGGGGTGGGTATTCACCCCTCCACTTT.

This clonotype was seen ten or more times. The V and J genes are TRBV11-2 and TRBJ2-1, with D tentatively TRBD2 (6 bases). The CDR3 runs 13 residues. The V and J ends lost 3 bases and 16 bases respectively, with 19 bases between them. CDR1 and CDR2 (germline): SGHAT, FQNNGV. The CDR3 sequence: CASSFSQVAEGFF. The DNA for the CDR3 is TGTGCCAGCAGCTTTTCTCAGGTGGCGGAGGGTTTCTTC. The complete variable domain, with remaining parts taken from reference TRBV11-2 and TRBJ2-1, reads EAGVAQSPRYKIIEKRQSVAFWCNPISGHATLYWYQQILGQGPKLLIQFQNNGVVDDSQLPKDRFSAERLKGVDSTLKIQPAKLEDSAVYLCASSFSQVAEGFFGPGTRLTVL.

This clonotype was recorded a few times. This chain uses TRBV9 with TRBJ2-1, with TRBD1 matching over 8 bases. This CDR3 spans 15 amino acids. V lost 1 base and J lost 4; bases outside the gene matches: 4. Per the germline V gene, CDR1 is SGDLS and CDR2 is YYNGEE. The CDR3 DNA sequence: TGTGCCAGCAGCGTAAACAGGGGGGAATACAATGAGCAGTTCTTC. This codes for CASSVNRGEYNEQFF.

This clonotype was observed at least ten times. The genes are TRBV30 and TRBJ2-1; D is unresolved. The germline V gene encodes CDR1 GTSNPN and CDR2 SVGIG (reference sequence). This CDR3 is built from 13 residues. V dropped 2 bases and J dropped 2 bases, with 7 bases sitting between them. CDR3 DNA sequence: TGTGCCTGGAGTTTATACACCTACAATGAGCAGTTCTTC. This codes for CAWSLYTYNEQFF. The whole variable domain, filled in from reference TRBV30 and TRBJ2-1, reads SQTIHQWPATLVQPVGSPLSLECTVEGTSNPNLYWYRQAAGRGLQLLFYSVGIGQISSEVPQNLSASRPQDRQFILSSKKLLLSDSGFYLCAWSLYTYNEQFFGPGTRLTVL.

The rearrangement uses TRBV30 and TRBJ2-5, with 11 bases fitting TRBD2. CDR1 and CDR2 (germline): GTSNPN, SVGIG (reference sequence). The CDR3 length is 17 residues. The CDR3 DNA reads TGTGCTACTACAACTGGTAGCGGGGGGGCAGGGCAAGAGACCCAGTACTTC. It yields the protein CATTTGSGGAGQETQYF.

CDR3 in amino acids: CASSAPRAGMNTEAFF. The CDR3 DNA sequence: TGTGCCAGCAGCGCTCCCCGGGCGGGCATGAACACTGAAGCTTTCTTT. This chain uses TRBV7-9 with TRBJ1-1; no firm D call. CDR3 size: 16 residues. Germline V lookup: CDR1 SEHNR, CDR2 FQNEAQ (reference sequence). The germline V and J ends were trimmed by 5 bases and 0 bases, with 16 bases remaining between them.

The chain joins TRBV19 to TRBJ1-2, with a possible D match to TRBD1 (6 bases). CDR3 length: 14 amino acids. V was cut by 3 bases and J by 4 bases, with 12 bases left in between. Germline lookup yields CDR1 LNHDA and CDR2 SQIVND (reference sequence). The CDR3 protein is CASSMDGGGYGYTF. DNA of the CDR3: TGTGCCAGTAGTATGGATGGGGGCGGCTATGGCTACACCTTC.

The chain joins TRBV10-3 to TRBJ2-5, with 9 bases lining up with TRBD1. The germline V gene encodes CDR1 ENHRY and CDR2 SYGVKD. The V segment lost 4 bases and the J segment 2 bases; nucleotides outside the gene matches: 14. This CDR3 contains 18 residues. The CDR3 nucleotides are TGTGCCATCAGTGCCTTTCCTCGGACAGGGGACCTGCAAGAGACCCAGTACTTC. Translating gives CAISAFPRTGDLQETQYF.

The chain links TRBV6-1 to TRBJ1-4, with 10 positions matching TRBD1. Germline V gives CDR1 MNHNS, CDR2 SASEGT. The V gene end was trimmed by 5 bases and the J gene end by 5 bases; junction bases not matched to a gene: 5. This CDR3 spans 15 amino acids. The CDR3 region is CASSILTGGNEKLFF. The DNA for the CDR3 is TGTGCCAGCAGTATACTGACAGGGGGCAATGAAAAACTGTTTTTT.

The rearrangement joins TRBV7-2 to TRBJ2-6; 9 nucleotides match TRBD1. The CDR3 has 17 amino acids. The junction had 5 bases not matched to a gene; V was cut back by 3 bases and J by 2 bases. From germline, CDR1 is SGHTA and CDR2 FQGNSA. DNA for the CDR3: TGTGCCAGCAGCTTCACGGACAGGGGAGCTGGGGCCAACGTCCTGACTTTC. This gives the protein CASSFTDRGAGANVLTF.

Here the CDR3 reads CASSFAAGTDTQYF. Written as DNA, the CDR3 is TGTGCCAGCAGTTTCGCCGCGGGCACAGATACGCAGTATTTT. V and J are TRBV12-3 or TRBV12-4 and TRBJ2-3; D ambiguous. V lost 3 bases, J lost 1 base, and 8 bases lay in between. This CDR3 region has 14 residues.

There are many counts of this clonotype. The V and J genes are TRBV2 and TRBJ1-6; no firm D call. Germline loops: CDR1 SNHLY, CDR2 FYNNEI. This CDR3 comprises 15 residues. Trimming took off 4 bases at V and 7 bases at J, with 14 bases between the two ends. The CDR3: CASSVESPLNSPLHF. The CDR3 nucleotides are TGTGCCAGCAGTGTGGAAAGTCCACTAAATTCACCCCTCCACTTT.

Ten or more counts support this clonotype. The chain joins TRBV3-1 to TRBJ2-5; 7 bases align to TRBD1. The germline V gene encodes CDR1 LGHDT and CDR2 YNNKEL (reference sequence). The CDR3 has 14 amino acids. With V trimmed by 4 bases and J by 5 bases, 7 bases remained unmatched. The CDR3 sequence: CASSLDRVGETQYF. The CDR3 DNA reads as TGTGCCAGCAGCCTTGACAGGGTCGGGGAGACCCAGTACTTC.

This clonotype appeared many times. The V call is TRBV7-3, the J call TRBJ2-1; no clear D gene. Trimming cost V 1 base and J 8 bases, with 9 bases left between them. There are 13 residues in the CDR3. The germline V gene has CDR1 SGHTA and CDR2 FQGTGA. CDR3 region: CASSLIPGYEQFF. The CDR3 DNA reads as TGTGCCAGCAGCTTAATCCCCGGCTATGAGCAGTTCTTC.

The V gene is TRBV2, the J gene TRBJ2-5, with unresolved D. The V and J ends lost 2 bases and 5 bases respectively, with 15 bases between them. The CDR3 length is 15 residues. Germline V gene sequence: CDR1 SNHLY, CDR2 FYNNEI. For the CDR3, the DNA is TGTGCCAGCAGTGAAAGGATTTTGTTGCTGGAGACCCAGTACTTC. Encoded protein: CASSERILLLETQYF.

At least ten counts were recorded for this clonotype. The chain links TRBV11-2 to TRBJ2-3, with 8 bases aligning to TRBD2. This CDR3 comprises 14 residues. V shed 3 bases and J 5 bases; nucleotides not matched to a gene: 4. Germline lookup yields CDR1 SGHAT and CDR2 FQNNGV. The CDR3 region is CASSLREDIDTQYF. The CDR3 region has the DNA TGTGCCAGCAGCTTGCGGGAGGATATAGATACGCAGTATTTT.

This rearrangement joins TRBV20-1 to TRBJ2-7; 9 nucleotides align to TRBD2. The CDR3 covers 15 residues. V lost 1 base to trimming and J lost 2 bases; unmatched junction nucleotides: 6. Germline assignment: CDR1 DFQATT and CDR2 SNEGSKA (reference sequence). Here the CDR3 reads CSARVPAGGTYEQYF. The CDR3, as DNA: TGCAGTGCTAGAGTCCCAGCGGGGGGTACCTACGAGCAGTACTTC.

The genes are TRBV15 and TRBJ2-3, with a tentative D call TRBD2 (6 bases). The CDR3 totals 16 residues. CDR1 is LNHNV, CDR2 YYDKDF, per germline (reference sequence). V lost 5 bases, J lost 3 bases, and 18 bases lay in between. In nucleotides, the CDR3 is TGTGCCACCAGCTCCCCCGGGCTAGCGAGAACAGATACGCAGTATTTT. Translated: CATSSPGLARTDTQYF. Looking up the rest from reference TRBV15 and TRBJ2-3 gives the full variable domain: DAMVIQNPRYQVTQFGKPVTLSCSQTLNHNVMYWYQQKSSQAPKLLFHYYDKDFNNEADTPDNFQSRRPNTSFCFLDIRSPGLGDTAMYLCATSSPGLARTDTQYFGPGTRLTVL.

Many counts were recorded for this clonotype. A junction end diverges from the germline sequence, so it may reflect a read error. J is TRBJ2-5 and V is TRBV11-2, with 11 bases aligning to TRBD2. Germline CDR1 reads SGHAT; CDR2 reads FQNNGV. There are 13 residues in the CDR3. Here the CDR3 reads CASRLAGGETQYF. CDR3 bases: TGTGCCAGCAGATTAGCGGGAGGGGAGACCCAGTACTTC.

This clonotype has a handful of counts. The rearrangement joins TRBV10-3 to TRBJ1-2; 9 nucleotides line up with TRBD1. The V and J ends lost 3 bases and 8 bases, in that order; junction bases with no gene match: 10. CDR1 is ENHRY, CDR2 SYGVKD, per germline. There are 15 residues in the CDR3. This chain's CDR3 is CAISENRDRAEGYTF. As DNA, the CDR3 is TGTGCCATCAGTGAAAACCGGGACAGGGCTGAAGGCTACACCTTC.